This passage covers 23 T cell receptor beta chains from one sample sequenced in a study of blood T cell repertoires in COVID-19. TCRdb keeps only in-frame clones here, not all; method: immunoSEQ multiplex PCR. In the table there are approximately 250,000 clones, 65% to 90% of which are singletons. Sequencing was carried out using peripheral blood. The receptors were sampled from a man younger than 40 with active or convalescent COVID-19.

This clone was detected once. The chain uses TRBV6-5 and TRBJ1-5, with TRBD1 matching over 9 bases. Losses at the gene ends were 7 bases for V and 0 bases for J; bases not matched to a gene: 4. The germline CDR1 and CDR2 sequences are MNHEY and SVGAGI. The CDR3 has 15 amino acids. The CDR3 coding sequence is TGTGCCAGCATGGGACAGGGTTCTAGCAATCAGCCCCAGCATTTT. Residues: CASMGQGSSNQPQHF.

The chain uses TRBV5-1 and TRBJ1-6; unclear D gene. The CDR3 spans 15 residues. V shed 4 bases and J shed 9 bases, with 17 bases lying between them. The germline gives CDR1 SGHRS, CDR2 YFSETQ. The CDR3 spells CASSPEGARGSPLHF. The CDR3, as DNA: TGCGCCAGCAGCCCCGAGGGTGCTCGGGGTTCACCCCTCCACTTT.

A few counts support this clone. The chain recombines TRBV3-1 (or the pseudogene TRBV3-2) with TRBJ1-5, with D hard to call. In germline, CDR1 is LGHDT, CDR2 YNNKEL (reference sequence). Trimming stripped 0 bases from V and 1 base from J, with 4 bases between. The CDR3 sequence is 14 residues long. DNA of the CDR3: TGTGCCAGCAGCCAAGATCAGAGCAATCAGCCCCAGCATTTT. Amino acid sequence: CASSQDQSNQPQHF.

This clone showed up just once. This chain uses TRBV3-1 (or the pseudogene TRBV3-2) with TRBJ1-4; maybe TRBD1 (6 bases). The CDR3 spans 15 residues. Germline V CDR1 and CDR2: LGHDT, YNNKEL (reference sequence). V lost 5 bases to trimming and J lost 4 bases, with 14 bases between them. The chain's CDR3 is CASSTQGFSNEKLFF. CDR3 nucleotides: TGTGCCAGCAGCACACAGGGATTTAGTAATGAAAAACTGTTTTTT.

This chain uses TRBV25-1 with TRBJ2-7; D ambiguous. The CDR3 spans 12 residues. CDR1 is MGHDK, CDR2 SYGVNS, per germline. The ends were cut back, 7 bases at V and 4 bases at J, with 11 bases in the middle. CDR3 loop: CASKGDWYEQYF. CDR3 sequence (DNA): TGTGCCAGCAAAGGAGATTGGTACGAGCAGTACTTC.

The DNA for the CDR3 is TGTGCCAGCAGTTACCAAACAGGGTTTTTCGGTTCACCCCTCCACTTT. Its translation: CASSYQTGFFGSPLHF. The chain employs TRBV6-5 and TRBJ1-6; TRBD1 might be the D (6 bases). The CDR3 consists of 16 residues. Trimming took 2 bases from V and 9 from J, leaving 17 bases between them. Germline CDR1 is MNHEY and CDR2 is SVGAGI.

This CDR3 reads CASSLPGLAGGRRFF. The CDR3 coding sequence is TGTGCCAGCAGCCTACCGGGACTAGCGGGGGGCCGGCGGTTCTTC. V usage is TRBV14 and J usage is TRBJ2-1, with TRBD2 matching 15 bases. The CDR3 runs to 15 residues. Germline assignment: CDR1 SGHDN and CDR2 FVKESK. The V segment lost 4 bases and the J segment 15 bases; nucleotides outside the gene matches: 10.

The gene calls are TRBV5-5 and TRBJ1-4; the D is unclear. Trimming removed 6 bases at V and 5 bases at J, with 23 bases between. The CDR3 totals 17 residues. Germline V lookup: CDR1 SGHKS, CDR2 YYEKEE (reference sequence). The CDR3 DNA follows: TGTGCCAGCAACCCCAATGACTGGCGGACTCAGAATGAAAAACTGTTTTTT. Translation: CASNPNDWRTQNEKLFF.

V is TRBV9 and J is TRBJ2-7; maybe TRBD1 (6 bases). The CDR3 runs to 14 residues. Germline V gene sequence: CDR1 SGDLS, CDR2 YYNGEE. V was shortened by 3 bases and J by 4 bases, with 14 bases between the two germline ends. The chain's CDR3 is CASSAATGYYEQYF. The DNA for the CDR3 is TGTGCCAGCAGCGCAGCCACAGGGTATTACGAGCAGTACTTC.

The chain couples TRBV5-1 to TRBJ2-3; D gene ambiguous. V shed 4 bases and J shed 2 bases, with 11 bases lying between them. Germline V gene sequence: CDR1 SGHRS, CDR2 YFSETQ. The CDR3 is made up of 14 amino acids. This CDR3 is CASSPGGNTDTQYF. The CDR3 coding sequence is TGCGCCAGCAGCCCCGGCGGAAACACAGATACGCAGTATTTT.

The chain carries TRBV25-1 and TRBJ1-6, with D possibly being TRBD1 (6 bases). V lost 5 bases and J 3 bases, leaving 14 bases between the germline ends. Germline loops: CDR1 MGHDK, CDR2 SYGVNS. The length of the CDR3 is 16 residues. CDR3 loop: CASSPPGGVYNSPLHF. The CDR3 DNA sequence: TGTGCCAGCAGTCCCCCGGGGGGCGTCTATAATTCACCCCTCCACTTT. Full variable domain (outside the CDR3, taken from reference TRBV25-1 and TRBJ1-6): EADIYQTPRYLVIGTGKKITLECSQTMGHDKMYWYQQDPGMELHLIHYSYGVNSTEKGDLSSESTVSRIRTEHFPLTLESARPSHTSQYLCASSPPGGVYNSPLHFGNGTRLTVT.

The chain joins TRBV11-1 to TRBJ2-5, with D possibly matching TRBD2 (6 bases). The V and J ends lost 5 bases and 5 bases respectively, with 21 bases between them. Germline values: CDR1 SGHAT, CDR2 FQDESV (reference sequence). The CDR3 length is 16 residues. Here the CDR3 DNA reads TGTGCCAGCAGCGCCCGGGTAGCGGCCATCGCGGAGACCCAGTACTTC. Protein product: CASSARVAAIAETQYF.

This chain uses TRBV3-1 (or the pseudogene TRBV3-2) with TRBJ1-6; the D gene is possibly TRBD1 (6 bases). Germline values: CDR1 LGHDT, CDR2 YNNKEL (reference sequence). The CDR3 consists of 15 residues. Trimming took off 11 bases at V and 0 bases at J, with 14 bases between the two ends. CDR3 in DNA: TGTGCCCGGGACATCCCGAGCTCCTATAATTCACCCCTCCACTTT. Protein product: CARDIPSSYNSPLHF.

The chain is built from TRBV21-1 and TRBJ1-3; the tabulated D call, TRBD1, remains unverified against the DNA. TRBV21-1 is noted as a pseudogene. The CDR3 sequence is 12 residues long. As DNA, the CDR3 is TGTGCCAGACCGACAGATGGAAACACCATATATTTT. It translates to CARPTDGNTIYF.

The CDR3 DNA sequence: TGTGCCAGCAGCCTCAGGGGGCAATTCTTC. This codes for CASSLRGQFF. The rearrangement uses TRBV7-9 and TRBJ2-1, with TRBD1 matching over 8 bases. The germline V gene has CDR1 SEHNR and CDR2 FQNEAQ (reference sequence). The CDR3 has 10 amino acids. Trimming removed 5 bases from V and 16 bases from J; junction bases left unmatched: 4.

The V and J genes are TRBV4-1 and TRBJ1-2; D uncertain. CDR3 length: 16 amino acids. V was pared by 0 bases and J by 8 bases, with 19 bases between. Germline V gene lookup returns CDR1 MGHRA and CDR2 YSYEKL. The CDR3 nucleotides read TGCGCCAGCAGCCAAGATCCCCCTACAAAACGGCGGGGCTACACCTTC. It codes for CASSQDPPTKRRGYTF.

The chain is built from TRBV5-4 and TRBJ1-4; TRBD1 matches at 9 bases. Trimming cost V 5 bases and J 5 bases; bases outside gene matches: 4. This CDR3 has 14 residues. Per germline, CDR1 SGHNT and CDR2 YYREEE (reference sequence). In DNA form, the CDR3 reads TGTGCCAGCAGTCTCGACAGGGGGAATGAAAAACTGTTTTTT. Its protein is CASSLDRGNEKLFF.

This rearrangement joins TRBV19 to TRBJ1-2; a possible D gene is TRBD1 (6 bases). Germline CDR1 LNHDA, CDR2 SQIVND (reference sequence). This CDR3 region has 14 residues. Deletions cut 1 base from V and 4 bases from J, with 10 bases between. The CDR3 sequence is CASSIAGEGYGYTF. The CDR3 coding sequence is TGTGCCAGTAGTATAGCAGGGGAAGGCTATGGCTACACCTTC.

The rearrangement uses TRBV30 and TRBJ1-5; D uncertain. CDR3 size: 13 residues. The V end lost 1 base, the J end lost 0 bases, and 4 bases lay between the germline ends. Germline V gives CDR1 GTSNPN, CDR2 SVGIG (reference sequence). CDR3 sequence (DNA): TGTGCCTGGAGTGAGAGTAGCAATCAGCCCCAGCATTTT. It codes for CAWSESSNQPQHF.

The V call is TRBV2, the J call TRBJ1-1; 9 nucleotides align to TRBD1. V dropped 7 bases and J dropped 0; count of bases not matched to a gene: 6. This CDR3 comprises 15 residues. Germline CDR1 is SNHLY and CDR2 is FYNNEI. The DNA for the CDR3 is TGTGCCAGCACACGTCGACAGGGGGTGAACACTGAAGCTTTCTTT. Translating gives CASTRRQGVNTEAFF. Looking up the rest from reference TRBV2 and TRBJ1-1 gives the full variable domain: EPEVTQTPSHQVTQMGQEVILRCVPISNHLYFYWYRQILGQKVEFLVSFYNNEISEKSEIFDDQFSVERPDGSNFTLKIRSTKLEDSAMYFCASTRRQGVNTEAFFGQGTRLTVV.

This sequence joins TRBV7-9 and TRBJ2-7, with 7 nucleotides matching TRBD1. With 8 bases clipped from V and 0 bases from J, the junction kept 7 bases outside the gene matches. The CDR3 extends over 14 amino acids. Germline V gene sequence: CDR1 SEHNR, CDR2 FQNEAQ (reference sequence). The CDR3 spells CASLGDRASYEQYF. CDR3 coding DNA: TGTGCCAGCCTCGGTGACAGGGCCTCCTACGAGCAGTACTTC.

The chain is built from TRBV6-1 and TRBJ1-1; D gene uncertain. The CDR3 loop spans 14 amino acids. Per germline, CDR1 MNHNS and CDR2 SASEGT. V was cut by 1 base and J by 8 bases, with 14 bases left in between. CDR3 nucleotides: TGTGCCAGCAGTGAAGTATCTCCCTTAAGCGAAGCTTTCTTT. This gives the protein CASSEVSPLSEAFF.

This sequence joins TRBV4-3 and TRBJ2-2; 8 bases line up with TRBD1. V lost 0 bases, J lost 7 bases, and 13 bases stayed unmatched. Germline V gene sequence: CDR1 LGHNA, CDR2 YSLEER. CDR3 size: 18 residues. The CDR3 bases are TGCGCCAGCAGCCAAGACTTCGACAGGGGAGGTACCGGCGGGGAGCTGTTTTTT. Translating gives CASSQDFDRGGTGGELFF.